These 22 T cell receptor beta chains were sequenced from one sample in a study of cytotoxic CD8 clonotypes in ibrutinib-treated CLL. Assay: immunoSEQ multiplex PCR; the TCRdb copy retains only in-frame clones and omits some. The sample has fewer than 300,000 clones, 60% to 80% seen once. The input for sequencing was PBMCs, taken at disease progression, from a patient treated with ibrutinib. These TCRs come from a human donor with chronic lymphocytic leukemia.

CDR3 in amino acids: CASSYGTGISNYGYTF. DNA of the CDR3: TGTGCCAGCAGTTACGGGACAGGGATCTCTAACTATGGCTACACCTTC. The chain employs TRBV6-5 and TRBJ1-2; 9 nucleotides line up with TRBD1. The CDR3 runs 16 residues. CDR1 is MNHEY, CDR2 SVGAGI, per germline. After removal of 2 bases from V and 0 bases from J, the junction contained 4 bases not matched to a gene.

The chain carries TRBV19 and TRBJ2-1, with D perhaps given as TRBD1 or TRBD2 (5 bases each). Germline loops: CDR1 LNHDA, CDR2 SQIVND (reference sequence). V was pared by 3 bases and J by 9 bases, with 15 bases between. This CDR3 is built from 14 residues. CDR3 nucleotide sequence: TGTGCCAGTAGTATCCGAGGGGCACCTGGTGAGCAGTTCTTC. It translates to CASSIRGAPGEQFF.

This clone occurred a few times. The CDR3 loop reads CSARFKTEAFF. Here the CDR3 DNA reads TGCAGTGCTAGATTTAAGACTGAAGCTTTCTTT. This sequence joins TRBV20-1 and TRBJ1-1; D ambiguous. Trimming pared 2 bases from V and 5 bases from J, leaving 6 bases between. From germline, CDR1 is DFQATT and CDR2 SNEGSKA (reference sequence). The CDR3 runs 11 residues.

The V gene is TRBV6-5, the J gene TRBJ1-4, with D possibly being TRBD1 (5 bases). Trimming shortened V by 0 bases and J by 3 bases, and 8 bases separated the two germline ends. Germline-derived CDR1 and CDR2 are MNHEY and SVGAGI. The CDR3 covers 15 residues. The CDR3 loop is CASSYSRASNEKLFF. Here the CDR3 DNA reads TGTGCCAGCAGTTACTCCAGGGCATCTAATGAAAAACTGTTTTTT.

This clone was counted a few times. This CDR3 is also generated by other DNA sequences in the sample. The chain couples TRBV4-2 to TRBJ2-7, with TRBD1 matching 7 bases. The trim removed 0 bases at V and 1 base at J, leaving 3 bases unmatched. Germline assignment: CDR1 LGHNA and CDR2 YNFKEQ. This CDR3 is built from 15 residues. The chain's CDR3 is CASSQEGRGSYEQYF. The CDR3 nucleotides are TGTGCCAGCAGCCAAGAAGGCAGGGGGTCCTACGAGCAGTACTTC.

This sequence joins TRBV5-6 and TRBJ1-2; D not resolved. Germline V gene lookup returns CDR1 SGHDT and CDR2 YYEEEE. Trimming took 5 bases from V and 5 from J, leaving 13 bases between them. The CDR3 totals 13 residues. CDR3 sequence: CASRYERVYGYTF. The CDR3, as DNA: TGTGCCAGCAGATATGAAAGGGTTTATGGCTACACCTTC.

The chain recombines TRBV4-3 with TRBJ2-5; 10 nucleotides agree with TRBD2. V gave up 1 base and J gave up 0 bases; unmatched junction bases: 8. This CDR3 comprises 18 residues. The germline gives CDR1 LGHNA, CDR2 YSLEER. CDR3 sequence reads: CASSQGARLAGNQETQYF. Here the CDR3 DNA reads TGCGCCAGCAGCCAAGGGGCCAGACTAGCGGGCAACCAAGAGACCCAGTACTTC.

Only one count was recorded for this clone. The chain recombines TRBV5-1 with TRBJ1-2; D unresolved. Per germline, CDR1 SGHRS and CDR2 YFSETQ. Trimming took 0 bases from V and 3 from J, leaving 15 bases between them. CDR3 size: 16 residues. The CDR3 region is CASSLASVGRYYGYTF. In DNA, the CDR3 is TGCGCCAGCAGCTTGGCCTCGGTCGGCAGATACTATGGCTACACCTTC.

The chain carries TRBV2 and TRBJ2-2; 9 bases fit TRBD2. The germline V gene has CDR1 SNHLY and CDR2 FYNNEI. The CDR3 totals 15 residues. The V gene end was trimmed by 6 bases and the J gene end by 5 bases; junction bases not matched to a gene: 7. Here the CDR3 DNA reads TGTGCCAGCAGCGTAGCGGGAGTGGGGACCGGGGAGCTGTTTTTT. Translation gives CASSVAGVGTGELFF.

This rearrangement joins TRBV13 to TRBJ1-2; TRBD1 might be the D (5 bases). Germline V lookup: CDR1 PRHDT, CDR2 FYEKMQ (reference sequence). The CDR3 runs 13 residues. V was cut by 9 bases and J by 5 bases, with 16 bases left in between. The DNA of the CDR3 is TGTGCCAGTCGGGACTCTGGTGCTTATGGCTACACCTTC. It specifies CASRDSGAYGYTF.

The chain is built from TRBV5-1 and TRBJ1-1; tentatively, D is TRBD1 (6 bases). Germline V gene lookup returns CDR1 SGHRS and CDR2 YFSETQ. The CDR3 runs to 14 residues. V was shortened by 0 bases and J by 1 base, with 7 bases between the two germline ends. The CDR3, as DNA: TGCGCCAGCAGCTTGGTGACAGGGAACACTGAAGCTTTCTTT. It yields the protein CASSLVTGNTEAFF.

CDR3 in DNA: TGTGCCAGCTCACCCGTGCTCCTCTCTGGAAACACCATATATTTT. It specifies CASSPVLLSGNTIYF. V gene TRBV18 combines with J gene TRBJ1-3; D is unclear. V was cut by 3 bases and J by 0 bases, with 9 bases left in between. Germline V gene sequence: CDR1 KGHSH, CDR2 LQKENI. The CDR3 has 15 amino acids.

The V and J genes are TRBV5-6 and TRBJ2-5; TRBD2 aligns across 10 bases. Germline CDR1 reads SGHDT; CDR2 reads YYEEEE. This CDR3 comprises 18 residues. V shed 1 base, J shed 0 bases, and the junction held 9 bases outside the gene matches. CDR3 sequence (DNA): TGTGCCAGCAGCTTGATCCAAGGTAGCGGGGGGTACCAAGAGACCCAGTACTTC. Residues: CASSLIQGSGGYQETQYF.

The chain has TRBV28 and TRBJ2-4, with D tentatively TRBD2 (6 bases). The germline V gene encodes CDR1 MDHEN and CDR2 SYDVKM. The V gene lost 5 bases and the J gene lost 7 bases, with 24 bases spanning the gap. The CDR3 totals 17 residues. CDR3 DNA sequence: TGTGCCAGCAGTCCCACGGAGACTCTCCTCGCGGGGAACATTCAGTACTTC. Residues: CASSPTETLLAGNIQYF.

This chain joins TRBV25-1 and TRBJ2-1; no firm D call. Trimming left V 6 bases short and J 4 bases short, with 13 bases between. The germline V gene has CDR1 MGHDK and CDR2 SYGVNS. This CDR3 contains 14 residues. The CDR3 sequence is CASSWGSTYNEQFF. The CDR3 DNA sequence: TGTGCCAGCAGCTGGGGTTCGACGTACAATGAGCAGTTCTTC. Variable domain in full (rest from reference TRBV25-1 and TRBJ2-1): EADIYQTPRYLVIGTGKKITLECSQTMGHDKMYWYQQDPGMELHLIHYSYGVNSTEKGDLSSESTVSRIRTEHFPLTLESARPSHTSQYLCASSWGSTYNEQFFGPGTRLTVL.

About this clone: The same CDR3 arises from other DNA sequences in this sample as well. The CDR3 DNA reads as TGTGCCAGCAGGGGGACAGGGGCTGGAAACACCATATATTTT. Amino acids: CASRGTGAGNTIYF. The chain carries TRBV6-1 and TRBJ1-3; 10 bases are shared with TRBD1. The J segment lost 2 bases and the V segment lost 6 bases, leaving 1 base of the junction unmatched. This CDR3 is 14 amino acids long. Germline V CDR1 and CDR2: MNHNS, SASEGT.

This sequence joins TRBV7-8 and TRBJ2-3, with no clear D. CDR1 SGHVS and CDR2 FQNEAQ come from the germline V gene. The CDR3 loop spans 11 amino acids. The germline V and J ends were trimmed by 3 bases and 5 bases, with 3 bases remaining between them. The CDR3 here is CASSFLDTQYF. The CDR3 region has the DNA TGTGCCAGCAGCTTTTTAGATACGCAGTATTTT.

The rearrangement joins TRBV25-1 to TRBJ2-1; 12 bases line up with TRBD2. With 2 bases clipped from V and 7 bases from J, the junction kept 3 bases outside the gene matches. The germline CDR1 and CDR2 sequences are MGHDK and SYGVNS. This CDR3 comprises 15 residues. The CDR3 sequence: CASSETTSGRNEQFF. CDR3 nucleotide sequence: TGTGCCAGCAGTGAAACTACTAGCGGGAGGAATGAGCAGTTCTTC.

The chain employs TRBV5-4 and TRBJ1-2; a possible D gene is TRBD1 (6 bases). Trimming left V 0 bases short and J 4 bases short, with 10 bases between. The CDR3 extends over 14 amino acids. Germline V gene data show CDR1 as SGHNT and CDR2 as YYREEE (reference sequence). The CDR3 loop reads CASSLGGGPYGYTF. CDR3 bases: TGTGCCAGCAGCTTGGGCGGGGGCCCCTATGGCTACACCTTC.

The CDR3 here is CASSLGAGGADEKLFF. The CDR3 DNA sequence: TGCGCCAGCAGCTTGGGGGCAGGGGGCGCCGATGAAAAACTGTTTTTT. The chain is built from TRBV5-1 and TRBJ1-4; 8 bases are a match to TRBD1. The germline gives CDR1 SGHRS, CDR2 YFSETQ. The CDR3 is 16 amino acids. V dropped 0 bases and J dropped 6; count of bases not matched to a gene: 7.

V gene TRBV6-5 combines with J gene TRBJ2-1, with TRBD2 matching 12 bases. The CDR3 covers 15 residues. The V segment lost 6 bases and the J segment 9 bases; nucleotides outside the gene matches: 9. Germline CDR1 MNHEY, CDR2 SVGAGI. The CDR3 sequence is CASRATSGGPGEQFF. Written as DNA, the CDR3 is TGTGCCAGCAGGGCAACTAGCGGGGGGCCGGGTGAGCAGTTCTTC.

CDR3: CASTIITTDTQYF. CDR3 bases: TGTGCCAGCACCATAATAACCACCGATACGCAGTATTTT. V gene TRBV7-2 combines with J gene TRBJ2-3; no clear D. The V gene lost 7 bases and the J gene lost 6 bases, with 14 bases spanning the gap. CDR3 length equals 13 residues. Germline assignment: CDR1 SGHTA and CDR2 FQGNSA. Variable domain in full (rest from reference TRBV7-2 and TRBJ2-3): GAGVSQSPSNKVTEKGKDVELRCDPISGHTALYWYRQSLGQGLEFLIYFQGNSAPDKSGLPSDRFSAERTGGSVSTLTIQRTQQEDSAVYLCASTIITTDTQYFGPGTRLTVL.